This TCR beta chain was found in a study of CD8 T cells in Susac syndrome. Study observations and caveats: None of the CD4+ T cell repertoires in Susac syndrome showed clonal expansion.

The recently defined diagnostic criteria for definite or probable disease were met by the Susac syndrome patients. Trimming took 6 bases from V and 9 from J; bases not matched to a gene: 15. Germline V CDR1 and CDR2: MDHEN, SYDVKM. This CDR3 region has 16 residues. An amount of RNA that ranged from roughly 0.45 to 1 ug was reverse transcribed with random hexamers. It was immunoSEQ multiplex PCR that amplified TCR beta CDR3 across 54 Vbeta and 13 Jbeta. TCRdb re-derived calls from the immunoSEQ multiplex PCR reads in MiXCR, one entry per CDR3 protein. The sample lists 71,000 or so distinct CDR3 sequences, 93% occurring once. Comments on this clonotype: The antigen remains undetermined.

The sequencing sample was made of CD4+ T cells from PBMCs. V is TRBV28 and J is TRBJ2-1; 9 bases match TRBD2. The clonotype was recovered from a human donor with Susac syndrome. The CDR3 sequence: CASRRPGLEAGGEQFF. Here the CDR3 DNA reads TGTGCCAGCAGGAGACCGGGACTCGAAGCGGGGGGTGAGCAGTTCTTC.